This T cell receptor beta chain was recovered during a study of blood T cell repertoires in COVID-19. Whole-study context: COVID-19 samples from acute and convalescent phases originated in the United States, Italy and Spain. In each case, the material was cDNA or gDNA derived from T cells, B-cell-depleted T cells, or PBMCs.

In the study's own analysis: Counts of nucleated cells, estimated from reference gene primer amplification, were obtained. The assay was immunoSEQ multiplex PCR, and TCRdb's table has in-frame clones only and misses some. V, J and clone size derive from that table, while D and trimming were established from the DNA sequence. The sample includes around 100,000 clones, 89% seen only once; the top ten take 3.5%. Germline CDR1 ENHRY, CDR2 SYGVKD. The V segment lost 3 bases and the J segment 0 bases; nucleotides outside the gene matches: 5. The CDR3 contains 17 residues. The receptor was derived from a woman aged 60-75 years with acute or convalescent COVID-19. The chain combines TRBV10-3 with TRBJ1-2, with 12 bases that match TRBD1. Sequenced material: peripheral blood. CDR3 sequence reads: CAISEAGQGAPNYGYTF. DNA of the CDR3: TGTGCCATCAGTGAAGCGGGACAGGGGGCGCCTAACTATGGCTACACCTTC.